The rows below give T cell receptor beta chains drawn from one sample of a study of cytomegalovirus exposure and HLA in healthy donors. Sequencing used immunoSEQ multiplex PCR; TCRdb keeps in-frame clones, though not all of them. The table has about 150,000 clones, 75% to 80% seen once; the top ten hold about 0.64%. Material for sequencing was PBMCs. The origin of the receptors is a male donor in good health and CMV-seronegative. The CDR3 runs from the conserved cysteine through the conserved F or W.

v_call	cdr3_length	cdr3_aa
TRBV4-1	16	CASSQVGRGVGEKLFF
TRBV14	17	CASSPGTGGRPIYGYTF
TRBV5-4	16	CASSQATSGRSYEQYF
TRBV7-9	15	CASSSLAGGPYEQFF
TRBV9	17	CASSVVSGTSATDTQYF
TRBV4-2	15	CASSQVTGMVTEAFF
TRBV2	11	CASSLSYGYTF
TRBV6-4	15	CASSDSTSGGFEQFF
TRBV10-3	14	CAISSTGENQPQHF
TRBV2	14	CASSRGQGIGELFF
TRBV27	14	CATRLAGGPDTQYF
TRBV19	13	CASSMGYRDRVLF
TRBV25-1	17	CASSEYSGQEMNYGYTF
TRBV7-9	16	CASSFPGLGGGNEQFF
TRBV6-1	15	CASSVQASSGNTIYF
TRBV9	16	CASSVEREGFTGELFF
TRBV7-3	13	CASSFTGDTEAFF
TRBV7-9	13	CASSTRTGGEQYF
TRBV29-1	13	CSARWAGGYEQYF
TRBV6-1	15	CASSDDSLAKNIQYF
TRBV5-6	14	CASSSTGWGYGYTF
TRBV7-3	15	CASSFGLAAFNEQFF
TRBV28	14	CASRTPGQGAEAFF
TRBV7-3	17	CASSFSSGGMNTGELFF
TRBV6-5	14	CASRQNRGANTIYF
TRBV29-1	15	CSVEDQSRQHYGYTF
TRBV10-3	15	CAISETSGGADTQYF